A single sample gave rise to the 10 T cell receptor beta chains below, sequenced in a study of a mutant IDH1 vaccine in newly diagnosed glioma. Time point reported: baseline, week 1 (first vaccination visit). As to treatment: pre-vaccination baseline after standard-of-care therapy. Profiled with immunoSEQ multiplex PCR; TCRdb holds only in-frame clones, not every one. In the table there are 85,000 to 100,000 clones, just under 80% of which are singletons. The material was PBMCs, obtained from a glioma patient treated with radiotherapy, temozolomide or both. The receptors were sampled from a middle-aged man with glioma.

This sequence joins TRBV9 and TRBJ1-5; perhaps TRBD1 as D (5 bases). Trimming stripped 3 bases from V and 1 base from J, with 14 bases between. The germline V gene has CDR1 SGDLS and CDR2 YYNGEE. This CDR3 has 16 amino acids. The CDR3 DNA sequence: TGTGCCAGCAGCGCAACCGGGACGGGAAGCAATCAGCCCCAGCATTTT. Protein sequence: CASSATGTGSNQPQHF.

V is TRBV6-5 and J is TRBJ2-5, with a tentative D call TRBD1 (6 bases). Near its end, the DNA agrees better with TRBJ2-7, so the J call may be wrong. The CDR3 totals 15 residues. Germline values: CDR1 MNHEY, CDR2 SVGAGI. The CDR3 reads CASSSPWDKDYEQYF. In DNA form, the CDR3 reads TGTGCCAGCAGTTCACCGTGGGACAAAGACTACGAGCAGTACTTC.

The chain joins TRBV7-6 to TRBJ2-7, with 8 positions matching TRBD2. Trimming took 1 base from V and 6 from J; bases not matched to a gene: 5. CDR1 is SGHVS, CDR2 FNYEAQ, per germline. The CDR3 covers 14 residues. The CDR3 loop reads CASSLEASGPEQYF. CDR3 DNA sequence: TGTGCCAGCAGCTTAGAGGCTAGCGGGCCCGAGCAGTACTTC.

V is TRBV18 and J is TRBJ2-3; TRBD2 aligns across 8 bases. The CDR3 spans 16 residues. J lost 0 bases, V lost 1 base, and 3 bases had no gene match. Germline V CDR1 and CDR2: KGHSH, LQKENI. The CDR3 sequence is CASSPLAGRSTDTQYF. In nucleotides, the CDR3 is TGTGCCAGCTCACCACTAGCGGGGAGAAGCACAGATACGCAGTATTTT.

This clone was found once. The DNA of the CDR3 is TGTGCCAGCAGCTTGCGGGGGGACCCCTATGGCTACACCTTC. As protein: CASSLRGDPYGYTF. V and J are TRBV5-4 and TRBJ1-2; tentative D call: TRBD1 (5 bases). The CDR3 is 14 residues long. CDR1 and CDR2 from the germline V gene are SGHNT and YYREEE (reference sequence). Trimming removed 1 base from V and 4 bases from J, with 11 bases in between.

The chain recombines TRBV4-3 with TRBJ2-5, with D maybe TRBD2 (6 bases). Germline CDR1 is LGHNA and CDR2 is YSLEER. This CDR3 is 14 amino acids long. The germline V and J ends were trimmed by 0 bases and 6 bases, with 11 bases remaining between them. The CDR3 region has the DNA TGCGCCAGCAGCCAAGAGCGGGGTAGGCAGACCCAGTACTTC. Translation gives CASSQERGRQTQYF.

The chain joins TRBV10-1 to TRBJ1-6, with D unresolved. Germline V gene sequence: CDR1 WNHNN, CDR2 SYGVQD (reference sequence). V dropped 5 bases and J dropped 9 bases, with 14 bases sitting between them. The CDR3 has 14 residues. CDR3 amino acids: CASSPSGPCSPLHF. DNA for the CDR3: TGCGCCAGCAGTCCGTCCGGACCCTGTTCACCCCTCCACTTT.

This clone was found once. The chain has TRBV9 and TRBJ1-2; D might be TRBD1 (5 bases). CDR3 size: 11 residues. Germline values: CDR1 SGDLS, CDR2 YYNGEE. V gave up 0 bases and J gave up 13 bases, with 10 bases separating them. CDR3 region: CASSVDQGITF. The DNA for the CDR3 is TGTGCCAGCAGCGTAGATCAGGGAATCACCTTC.

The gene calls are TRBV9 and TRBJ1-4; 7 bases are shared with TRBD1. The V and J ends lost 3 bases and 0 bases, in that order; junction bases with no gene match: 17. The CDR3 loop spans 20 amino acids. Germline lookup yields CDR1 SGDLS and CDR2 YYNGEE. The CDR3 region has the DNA TGTGCCAGCAGCGCTCGTTCCGTCCCCCCCGGGACAGCAACTAATGAAAAACTGTTTTTT. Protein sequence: CASSARSVPPGTATNEKLFF.

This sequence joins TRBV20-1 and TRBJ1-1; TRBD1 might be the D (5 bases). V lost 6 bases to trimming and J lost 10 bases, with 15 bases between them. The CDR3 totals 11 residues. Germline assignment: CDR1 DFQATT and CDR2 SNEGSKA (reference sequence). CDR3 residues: CSAKSGLGAFF. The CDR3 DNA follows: TGCAGTGCAAAATCGGGACTCGGAGCTTTCTTT.